The present T cell receptor beta chain was sequenced within a study of cytomegalovirus exposure and HLA in healthy donors. Study-level background: The same platform as the roughly 700 first-cohort repertoires was used for the 100 to 150 validation repertoires, a later analysis reported. Study results and limitations: Three chains tied to CMV proved CMV antigen-specific in vitro. Cytomegalovirus-associated TCR beta chains were listed, numbering 164.

V dropped 4 bases and J dropped 0; count of bases not matched to a gene: 3. Germline V gene sequence: CDR1 SGHRS, CDR2 YFSETQ. The CDR3 is 14 residues long. Points on this clone: Its matching antigen is unknown.

Produced via immunoSEQ multiplex PCR; TCRdb's table is partial and in-frame only. The repertoire holds about 130,000 clones, approximately 95% seen once, with about 1.7% in the top ten. V gene TRBV5-1 combines with J gene TRBJ1-2; 7 nucleotides match TRBD1. This receptor was taken from a man younger than 30 in good health and CMV-seronegative. Input material: PBMCs. The CDR3: CASSRDSANYGYTF. CDR3 nucleotides: TGCGCCAGCAGCCGGGACAGCGCTAACTATGGCTACACCTTC.